The 26 T cell receptor beta chains in this list originate from one sample, sequenced in a study of blood T cell repertoires in COVID-19. TCRdb's copy holds only in-frame clones and misses some; the assay was immunoSEQ multiplex PCR. The sample consists of approximately 100,000 clones, around 90% of them appearing once. The sample was peripheral blood. These receptors all stem from a man aged 65 to 85 with acute or convalescent COVID-19.

This clone was observed a single time. The genes are TRBV5-1 and TRBJ1-4; unclear D gene. V was pared by 3 bases and J by 5 bases, with 14 bases between. The CDR3 contains 15 residues. From germline, CDR1 is SGHRS and CDR2 YFSETQ. As DNA, the CDR3 is TGCGCCAGCAGCTCCTCTTTTTTACAGAATGAAAAACTGTTTTTT. Protein: CASSSSFLQNEKLFF.

The rearrangement links TRBV5-1 to TRBJ1-2, with 7 nucleotides matching TRBD1. V trimming: 4 bases; J trimming: 6 bases; junction bases outside the gene matches: 12. Per germline, CDR1 SGHRS and CDR2 YFSETQ. The length of the CDR3 is 15 residues. The CDR3, as DNA: TGCGCCAGCAGCCAATATACGACAGGGACGGATGGCTACACCTTC. It specifies CASSQYTTGTDGYTF.

This chain joins TRBV4-2 and TRBJ2-1, with TRBD2 matching 13 bases. CDR1 LGHNA and CDR2 YNFKEQ come from the germline V gene. The trim removed 0 bases at V and 0 bases at J, leaving 5 bases unmatched. This CDR3 region has 19 residues. CDR3 in DNA: TGTGCCAGCAGCCAAGATGGACTAGCGGGAGCGATCTCCTACAATGAGCAGTTCTTC. Encoded protein: CASSQDGLAGAISYNEQFF.

The rearrangement links TRBV3-1 (or the pseudogene TRBV3-2) to TRBJ2-1; the match to TRBD2 covers 11 bases. The junction had 10 bases not matched to a gene; V was cut back by 0 bases and J by 0 bases. Germline values: CDR1 LGHDT, CDR2 YNNKEL (reference sequence). The CDR3 is made up of 20 amino acids. This CDR3 is CASSQDPALAGVPSYNEQFF. In nucleotides, the CDR3 is TGTGCCAGCAGCCAAGACCCTGCACTAGCGGGAGTTCCCTCCTACAATGAGCAGTTCTTC.

The chain joins TRBV10-3 to TRBJ1-2; D remains unclear. CDR1 and CDR2 from the germline V gene are ENHRY and SYGVKD. The CDR3 covers 11 residues. V dropped 4 bases and J dropped 10 bases, with 10 bases sitting between them. The CDR3 DNA sequence: TGTGCCATCAGTGGGCAGGAGGACTACACCTTC. Amino acids: CAISGQEDYTF.

The chain employs TRBV3-1 (or the pseudogene TRBV3-2) and TRBJ2-7; weak D call: TRBD2 (6 bases). From germline, CDR1 is LGHDT and CDR2 YNNKEL (reference sequence). The ends were cut back, 6 bases at V and 2 bases at J, with 11 bases in the middle. The length of the CDR3 is 13 residues. CDR3 coding DNA: TGTGCCAGCAGTAGCAGGGAGGCCTACGAGCAGTACTTC. Translated, it gives CASSSREAYEQYF.

V is TRBV7-2 and J is TRBJ1-5, with TRBD1 matching over 8 bases. Germline V gene sequence: CDR1 SGHTA, CDR2 FQGNSA. The CDR3 covers 15 residues. The trim removed 6 bases at V and 2 bases at J, leaving 6 bases unmatched. CDR3 loop: CASSQGARGNQPQHF. In DNA form, the CDR3 reads TGTGCCAGCAGTCAGGGGGCTAGGGGCAATCAGCCCCAGCATTTT.

CDR3 sequence (DNA): TGTGCCAGTAGTATACACAGGCCCGGGAACACTGAAGCTTTCTTT. As protein: CASSIHRPGNTEAFF. J is TRBJ1-1 and V is TRBV19; D is perhaps TRBD1 (5 bases). V gave up 2 bases and J gave up 1 base, with 11 bases separating them. Germline V CDR1 and CDR2: LNHDA, SQIVND (reference sequence). The CDR3 runs 15 residues.

CDR3 nucleotides: TGTGCCAGCAGTGAGGCTAGGATGACCCAGTACTTC. Encoded protein: CASSEARMTQYF. The gene calls are TRBV2 and TRBJ2-5; D not resolved. This CDR3 has 12 amino acids. Trimming cost V 3 bases and J 7 bases, with 9 bases left between them. Germline loops: CDR1 SNHLY, CDR2 FYNNEI.

The gene calls are TRBV7-8 and TRBJ2-7, with 9 bases that match TRBD2. The CDR3 length is 16 residues. Trimming took 0 bases from V and 1 from J; bases not matched to a gene: 4. Germline-derived CDR1 and CDR2 are SGHVS and FQNEAQ. The CDR3 nucleotides read TGTGCCAGCAGCTTAGCTTGGGCGGGAGGGTCCTACGAGCAGTACTTC. Protein product: CASSLAWAGGSYEQYF.

The chain recombines TRBV28 with TRBJ1-4, with unresolved D. This CDR3 region has 11 residues. Germline loops: CDR1 MDHEN, CDR2 SYDVKM. The V end lost 6 bases, the J end lost 8 bases, and 7 bases lay between the germline ends. The DNA for the CDR3 is TGTGCCAGCAGCCCTAGGGAAAAACTGTTTTTT. Protein sequence: CASSPREKLFF.

The V call is TRBV19, the J call TRBJ2-7, with TRBD2 identical over 10 bases. Germline V gene sequence: CDR1 LNHDA, CDR2 SQIVND (reference sequence). CDR3 length: 19 amino acids. V dropped 4 bases and J dropped 2; count of bases not matched to a gene: 17. CDR3 amino acids: CASSSRGRLAGDHPYEQYF. In nucleotides, the CDR3 is TGTGCCAGTAGTAGCAGGGGGCGGCTAGCGGGAGATCATCCCTACGAGCAGTACTTC.

This chain joins TRBV15 and TRBJ2-1; 7 positions agree with TRBD2. The CDR3 loop spans 15 amino acids. Germline CDR1 reads LNHNV; CDR2 reads YYDKDF (reference sequence). Trimming took 1 base from V and 1 from J; bases not matched to a gene: 1. In nucleotides, the CDR3 is TGTGCCACCAGCAGAGGCGGGGGATCCTACAATGAGCAGTTCTTC. Residues: CATSRGGGSYNEQFF.

The V gene is TRBV2, the J gene TRBJ1-5, with TRBD1 matching 8 bases. The V segment lost 8 bases and the J segment 6 bases; nucleotides outside the gene matches: 15. The CDR3 consists of 16 residues. Per germline, CDR1 SNHLY and CDR2 FYNNEI. CDR3 in DNA: TGTGCCAGCGCCGTTGATCAGGGGGCGGGAAGTCAGCCCCAGCATTTT. Translating gives CASAVDQGAGSQPQHF.

This clone was detected only once. The chain joins TRBV18 to TRBJ2-1, with 10 bases aligning to TRBD2. The CDR3 is 16 amino acids. Germline CDR1 KGHSH, CDR2 LQKENI. V lost 3 bases and J lost 2; bases outside the gene matches: 4. CDR3 bases: TGTGCCAGCTCACCGCGAACTAGCGGGGCCTACAATGAGCAGTTCTTC. Amino acid sequence: CASSPRTSGAYNEQFF. Drawing the rest from reference TRBV18 and TRBJ2-1, the complete variable domain is NAGVMQNPRHLVRRRGQEARLRCSPMKGHSHVYWYRQLPEEGLKFMVYLQKENIIDESGMPKERFSAEFPKEGPSILRIQQVVRGDSAAYFCASSPRTSGAYNEQFFGPGTRLTVL.

This sequence joins TRBV7-2 and TRBJ1-2; tentatively, D is TRBD1 (6 bases). The CDR3 runs to 14 residues. The germline CDR1 and CDR2 sequences are SGHTA and FQGNSA. V was clipped by 3 bases and J by 4 bases, with 12 bases between them. DNA of the CDR3: TGTGCCAGCAGCTTTTACGGGGACACCTATGGCTACACCTTC. This gives the protein CASSFYGDTYGYTF.

This clone was observed once. The chain has TRBV11-3 and TRBJ2-1, with D perhaps matching TRBD1 (6 bases). Deletions cut 5 bases from V and 12 bases from J, with 20 bases between. Germline loops: CDR1 SGHNT, CDR2 YENEEA. CDR3 length: 14 residues. Here the CDR3 reads CASSAITGRRGQFF. CDR3 coding DNA: TGTGCCAGCAGCGCCATTACAGGGCGCCGTGGGCAGTTCTTC. Looking up the rest from reference TRBV11-3 and TRBJ2-1 gives the full variable domain: EAGVVQSPRYKIIEKKQPVAFWCNPISGHNTLYWYLQNLGQGPELLIRYENEEAVDDSQLPKDRFSAERLKGVDSTLKIQPAELGDSAVYLCASSAITGRRGQFFGPGTRLTVL.

This chain uses TRBV2 with TRBJ1-1; TRBD1 agrees at 8 bases. Germline loops: CDR1 SNHLY, CDR2 FYNNEI. The CDR3 has 14 amino acids. Trimming took 9 bases from V and 9 from J; bases not matched to a gene: 15. This CDR3 reads CARAWGQVDRKAFF. The CDR3 DNA reads as TGTGCCAGAGCGTGGGGACAGGTCGACAGGAAAGCTTTCTTT.

The rearrangement joins TRBV6-5 to TRBJ2-1; D perhaps matches TRBD2 (5 bases). The CDR3 consists of 13 residues. Trimming left V 1 base short and J 6 bases short, with 7 bases between. Germline V gene data show CDR1 as MNHEY and CDR2 as SVGAGI. The CDR3 here is CASSYFRGNEQFF. The CDR3 nucleotides are TGTGCCAGCAGTTACTTTCGGGGCAATGAGCAGTTCTTC.

This clone was counted a single time. The chain carries TRBV2 and TRBJ2-5; tentatively, D is TRBD2 (5 bases). V gave up 1 base and J gave up 13 bases, with 19 bases separating them. This CDR3 is built from 14 residues. The germline gives CDR1 SNHLY, CDR2 FYNNEI. CDR3 DNA sequence: TGTGCCAGCAGTGAAGTTCCCCTCAGACCCGGAGGGTACTTC. Protein sequence: CASSEVPLRPGGYF.

The chain recombines TRBV11-3 with TRBJ2-3, with TRBD2 identical over 8 bases. V gave up 4 bases and J gave up 5 bases; unmatched junction bases: 5. The CDR3 length is 14 residues. Germline assignment: CDR1 SGHNT and CDR2 YENEEA. The CDR3 nucleotides read TGTGCCAGCAGCTCAGCGGGAGATGTAGATACGCAGTATTTT. It encodes CASSSAGDVDTQYF.

The chain combines TRBV18 with TRBJ1-2; TRBD1 matches at 9 bases. With V trimmed by 5 bases and J by 5 bases, 9 bases remained unmatched. This CDR3 contains 15 residues. Germline CDR1 and CDR2: KGHSH and LQKENI. In nucleotides, the CDR3 is TGTGCCAGCTCAGCCACAGGGGGCGAGTGGTATGGCTACACCTTC. Amino acids: CASSATGGEWYGYTF.

Judged by abundance, this clone is medium-sized. The chain uses TRBV29-1 and TRBJ2-3; TRBD1 matches 9 bases. This CDR3 has 14 amino acids. Trimming cost V 4 bases and J 5 bases; bases outside gene matches: 7. Germline lookup yields CDR1 SQVTM and CDR2 ANQGSEA. The CDR3 sequence: CSVVNRGRIDTQYF. The DNA of the CDR3 is TGCAGCGTTGTTAACAGGGGGCGTATAGATACGCAGTATTTT.

This sequence joins TRBV7-2 and TRBJ1-1; 11 bases agree with TRBD1. The CDR3 totals 15 residues. With 4 bases clipped from V and 4 bases from J, the junction kept 5 bases outside the gene matches. Germline CDR1 reads SGHTA; CDR2 reads FQGNSA. The CDR3 here is CASSWRDRGGTEAFF. The CDR3 DNA sequence: TGTGCCAGCAGCTGGAGGGACAGGGGGGGCACTGAAGCTTTCTTT.

This chain connects TRBV5-1 to TRBJ2-1; no reliable D call. The CDR3 is 12 amino acids. Germline V CDR1 and CDR2: SGHRS, YFSETQ. Trimming took 0 bases from V and 5 from J, leaving 3 bases between them. In nucleotides, the CDR3 is TGCGCCAGCAGCTTGGGCGACAATGAGCAGTTCTTC. Its translation is CASSLGDNEQFF.

The chain is built from TRBV7-9 and TRBJ1-5; perhaps TRBD1 as D (6 bases). Between the trimmed V and J ends, which lost 1 base and 0 bases, there was a span of 7 bases. The CDR3 extends over 15 amino acids. Germline V lookup: CDR1 SEHNR, CDR2 FQNEAQ (reference sequence). CDR3 coding DNA: TGTGCCAGCAGCTTAGGAGGGGGTAGCAATCAGCCCCAGCATTTT. The encoded protein is CASSLGGGSNQPQHF. Together with reference TRBV7-9 and TRBJ1-5, the CDR3 gives the full variable domain: DTGVSQNPRHKITKRGQNVTFRCDPISEHNRLYWYRQTLGQGPEFLTYFQNEAQLEKSRLLSDRFSAERPKGSFSTLEIQRTEQGDSAMYLCASSLGGGSNQPQHFGDGTRLSIL.